The entry that follows covers one TCR beta chain sequence. This clone's antigen is unknown. No per-base quality is available; no much larger clone lies one base away. The donors were healthy, HIV-negative adults with no recently reported acute infections or vaccinations. Every donor was a Caucasian adult living in Nashville, Tennessee, USA. In the unsorted samples, some 100 million PBMCs were counted, and genomic DNA was extracted using the QIAamp DNA Blood Mini kit. After blood collection by leukapheresis, PBMCs were isolated using Ficoll-Histopaque density gradient centrifugation and then cryopreserved in the vapor phase of liquid nitrogen. V sheds 1 base and J sheds 5 bases, leaving 11 bases between their ends. The germline V gene (reference sequence) supplies CDR1 SEHNR and CDR2 FQNEAQ. Inclusive of the bounding cysteine and phenylalanine, the CDR3 is 14 residues long. The read is trimmed to its CDR3 DNA, 42 bases read in frame from base 1.

The data were obtained in a study of shared clonotypes between healthy human individuals (dated by TCRdb to the early 2020s). Study-level background: Three men and a couple of women, aged 18 to 49 years, made up the cohort. To estimate repertoire size and how much clonotype sharing occurs between individuals, the study deeply sequenced the blood TCR repertoires of about 5 healthy adults. Different laboratories and diverse techniques were used to prepare libraries and sequence TCR repertoires, to increase sequencing depth and limit assay-specific biases. Each donor's leukapheresis produced roughly between about 0.8 and 8.9 billion PBMCs. Paper-wide results and their limitations: Sampling was limited to blood, and TCR repertoires in tissue likely differ from TCR repertoires in blood. Pairwise subsampling led to the expectation that sequencing depth would affect the degree of clonotype sharing among donors. The small number of donors limited the genetic and exposure-history diversity represented.

Using the deep immunoSEQ assay, TCR CDR3 regions were amplified from genomic DNA by multiplex PCR. For each cell subset, the extracted genomic DNA was distributed evenly across all wells of several immunoSEQ 96-well plates, and each plate served as one replicate. For unsorted PBMC, each replicate PCR was loaded with around 300 ng genomic DNA, equivalent to approximately 33,000 T cell genomes. Unsorted PBMC genomic DNA was sequenced across ten immunoSEQ deep assay plates. Purified libraries were quantified with a Qubit 3.0 fluorometer, sized on a Bioanalyzer 2100, and re-quantified with the KAPA Library Quantification kit. Each immunoSEQ 96-well plate was sequenced on its own single-read 150-cycle Illumina NextSeq 550 flow cell. The paper's processing steps were these. Because only junctional sequences without quality scores were contained in the immunoSEQ output, filtering matching that applied to full-length reads could not be performed. To assign V/J genes and CDR3, sequences were annotated against IMGT germline references using PyIR, a Python wrapper for IgBLAST v1.9. Reads were filtered out if the reads had weak V/J assignments (E-value above 1e-6), no CDR3, stop codons, out-of-frame junctions, or ambiguous translated residues. V3J clonotypes were defined by identical inferred V gene, J gene, and CDR3 amino acid sequence. Percentage overlap between repertoires was computed as shared unique clonotypes divided by the size of the smaller repertoire. RTK rarefaction, the Chao1 estimator, and Recon v2.1 estimates of unobserved clonotypes were used to assess repertoire richness. As stored in TCRdb, this immuneACCESS dataset retains in-frame rearrangements with V and J assigned. A fraction of the clones does not appear; measured against another copy, unresolved V genes explain less than half of the discrepancy, and the remainder lacks a known reason. The V and J calls and clone size are taken from that table; D and trimming were inferred from the DNA. Across this sample there are 450,000 to 600,000 clones, with around 80% seen only once. The ten largest make up roughly 12% of the sample.

The TCR sequence derives from a woman in her thirties or forties in good health. Some clones in this sample may be carry-over from other donors' samples. Source material: PBMCs. This chain joins TRBV7-9 to TRBJ1-1; a tentative D call is TRBD1 (5 bases match). The CDR3 is CASSLGLGETEAFF. The DNA reads as follows: TGTGCCAGCAGCTTAGGCCTGGGGGAGACTGAAGCTTTCTTT.